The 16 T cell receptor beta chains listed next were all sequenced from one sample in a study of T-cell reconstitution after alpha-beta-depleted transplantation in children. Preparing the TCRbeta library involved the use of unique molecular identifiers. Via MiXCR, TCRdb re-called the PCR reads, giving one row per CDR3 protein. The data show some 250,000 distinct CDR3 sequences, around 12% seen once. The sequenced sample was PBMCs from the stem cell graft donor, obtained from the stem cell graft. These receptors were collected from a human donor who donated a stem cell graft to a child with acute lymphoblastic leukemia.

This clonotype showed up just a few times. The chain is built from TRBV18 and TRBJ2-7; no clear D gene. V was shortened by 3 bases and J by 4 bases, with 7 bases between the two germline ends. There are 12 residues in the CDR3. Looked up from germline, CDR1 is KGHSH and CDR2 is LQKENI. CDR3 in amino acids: CASSPMGYEQYF. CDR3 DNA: TGTGCCAGCTCACCCATGGGATACGAGCAGTACTTC.

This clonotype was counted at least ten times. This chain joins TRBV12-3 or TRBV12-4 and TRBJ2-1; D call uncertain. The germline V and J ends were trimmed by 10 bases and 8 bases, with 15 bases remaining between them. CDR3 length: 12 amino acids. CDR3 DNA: TGTGCCACCGCCACTGGGTGGGATGAGCAGTTCTTC. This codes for CATATGWDEQFF.

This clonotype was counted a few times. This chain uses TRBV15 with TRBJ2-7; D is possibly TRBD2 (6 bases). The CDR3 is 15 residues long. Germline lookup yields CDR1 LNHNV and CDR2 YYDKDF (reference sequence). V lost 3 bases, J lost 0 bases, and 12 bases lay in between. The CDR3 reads CATSSLLASSYEQYF. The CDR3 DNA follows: TGTGCCACCAGCAGCCTTCTAGCGAGCTCCTACGAGCAGTACTTC.

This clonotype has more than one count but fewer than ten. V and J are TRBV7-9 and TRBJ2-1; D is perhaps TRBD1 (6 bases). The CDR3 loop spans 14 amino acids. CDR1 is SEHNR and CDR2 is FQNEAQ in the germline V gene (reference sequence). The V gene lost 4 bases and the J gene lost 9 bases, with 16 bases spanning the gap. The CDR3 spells CASSSKGGQIEQFF. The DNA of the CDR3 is TGTGCCAGCAGCTCCAAAGGGGGACAAATTGAGCAGTTCTTC.

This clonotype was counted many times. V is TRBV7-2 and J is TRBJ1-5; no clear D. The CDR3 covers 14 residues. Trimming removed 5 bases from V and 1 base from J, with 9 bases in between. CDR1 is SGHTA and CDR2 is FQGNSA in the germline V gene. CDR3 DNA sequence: TGTGCCAGCAGCCCCTACAGAAGCAATCAGCCCCAGCATTTT. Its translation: CASSPYRSNQPQHF.

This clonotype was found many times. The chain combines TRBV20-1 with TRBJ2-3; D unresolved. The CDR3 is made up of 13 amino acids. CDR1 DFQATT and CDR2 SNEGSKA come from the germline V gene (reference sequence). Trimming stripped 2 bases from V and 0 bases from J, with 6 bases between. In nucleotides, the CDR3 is TGCAGTGCTAGAAGACTTAGCACAGATACGCAGTATTTT. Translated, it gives CSARRLSTDTQYF.

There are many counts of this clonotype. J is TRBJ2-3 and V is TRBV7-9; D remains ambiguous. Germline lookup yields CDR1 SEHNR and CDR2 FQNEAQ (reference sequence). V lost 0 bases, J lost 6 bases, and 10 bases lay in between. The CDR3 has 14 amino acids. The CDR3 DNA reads TGTGCCAGCAGCTTAGCCGTTGGGCCGGATACGCAGTATTTT. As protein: CASSLAVGPDTQYF.

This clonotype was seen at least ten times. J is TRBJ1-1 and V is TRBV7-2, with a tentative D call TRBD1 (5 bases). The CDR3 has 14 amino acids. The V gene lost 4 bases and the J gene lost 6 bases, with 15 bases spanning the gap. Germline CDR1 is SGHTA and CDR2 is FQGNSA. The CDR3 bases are TGTGCCAGCAGCTCCCAGGACATACGGTCTGAAGCTTTCTTT. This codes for CASSSQDIRSEAFF.

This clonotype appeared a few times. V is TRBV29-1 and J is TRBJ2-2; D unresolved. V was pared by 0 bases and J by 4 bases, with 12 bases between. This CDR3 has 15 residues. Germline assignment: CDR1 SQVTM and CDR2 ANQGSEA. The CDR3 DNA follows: TGCAGCGTTGAAGATCCCGATTACGGCACCGGGGAGCTGTTTTTT. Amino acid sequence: CSVEDPDYGTGELFF.

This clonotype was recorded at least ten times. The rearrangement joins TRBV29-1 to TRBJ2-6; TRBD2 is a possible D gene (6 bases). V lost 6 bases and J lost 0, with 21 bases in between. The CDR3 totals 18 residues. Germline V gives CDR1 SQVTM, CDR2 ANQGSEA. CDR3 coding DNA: TGCAGCGTCTCGACCGGGACTCAACTCTACTCTGGGGCCAACGTCCTGACTTTC. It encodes CSVSTGTQLYSGANVLTF.

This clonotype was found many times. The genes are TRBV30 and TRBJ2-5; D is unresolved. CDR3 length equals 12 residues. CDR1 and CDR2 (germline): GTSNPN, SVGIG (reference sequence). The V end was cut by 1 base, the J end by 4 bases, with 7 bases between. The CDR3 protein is CAWSATGETQYF. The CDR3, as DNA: TGTGCCTGGAGTGCGACTGGAGAGACCCAGTACTTC.

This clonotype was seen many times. The DNA of the CDR3 is TGTGCCAGCAGCTCTGGACTAGCGGGGGGCCTGTACCAAGAGACCCAGTACTTC. Protein: CASSSGLAGGLYQETQYF. The chain employs TRBV5-6 and TRBJ2-5; 14 bases agree with TRBD2. The J segment lost 0 bases and the V segment lost 3 bases, leaving 7 bases of the junction unmatched. The length of the CDR3 is 18 residues. Germline V gene sequence: CDR1 SGHDT, CDR2 YYEEEE.

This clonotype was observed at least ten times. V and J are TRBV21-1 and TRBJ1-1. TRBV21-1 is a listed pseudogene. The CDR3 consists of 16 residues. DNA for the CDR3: TGTGCCAGCAGCAAAGTAGGCAGGGCCCGTGTCGCTGAAGCTTTCTTT. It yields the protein CASSKVGRARVAEAFF.

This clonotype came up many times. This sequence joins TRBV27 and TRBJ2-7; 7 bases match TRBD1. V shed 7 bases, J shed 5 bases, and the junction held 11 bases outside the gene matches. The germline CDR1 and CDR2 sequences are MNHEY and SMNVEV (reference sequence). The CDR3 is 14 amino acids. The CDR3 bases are TGTGCCAGCACCGTGAGGACAGGTGCCCACGAGCAGTACTTC. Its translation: CASTVRTGAHEQYF.

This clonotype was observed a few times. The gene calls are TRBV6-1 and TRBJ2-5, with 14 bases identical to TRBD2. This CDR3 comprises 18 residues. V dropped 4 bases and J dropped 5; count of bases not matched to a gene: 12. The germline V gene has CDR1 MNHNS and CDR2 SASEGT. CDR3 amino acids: CASSGGLAGAYRGETQYF. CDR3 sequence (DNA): TGTGCCAGCAGTGGGGGACTAGCGGGAGCCTATCGGGGGGAGACCCAGTACTTC.

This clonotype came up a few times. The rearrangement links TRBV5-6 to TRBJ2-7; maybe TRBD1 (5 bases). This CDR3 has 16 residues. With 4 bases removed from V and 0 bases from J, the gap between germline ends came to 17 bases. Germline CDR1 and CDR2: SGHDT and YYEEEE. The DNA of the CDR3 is TGTGCCAGCAGCCTTGACAGTAAATGGACCTCCTACGAGCAGTACTTC. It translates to CASSLDSKWTSYEQYF.